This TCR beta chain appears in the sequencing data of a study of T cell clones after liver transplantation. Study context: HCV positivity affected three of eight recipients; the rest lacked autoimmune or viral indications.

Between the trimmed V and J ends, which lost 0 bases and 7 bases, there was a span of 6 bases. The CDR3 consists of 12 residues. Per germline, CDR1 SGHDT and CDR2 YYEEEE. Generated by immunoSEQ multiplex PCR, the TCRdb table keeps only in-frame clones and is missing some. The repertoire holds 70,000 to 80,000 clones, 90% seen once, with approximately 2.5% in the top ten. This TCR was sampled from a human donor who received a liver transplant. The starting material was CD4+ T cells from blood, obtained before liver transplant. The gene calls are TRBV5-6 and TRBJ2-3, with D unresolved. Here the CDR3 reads CASSLAEHTQYF. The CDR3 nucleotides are TGTGCCAGCAGCTTGGCCGAACATACGCAGTATTTT.